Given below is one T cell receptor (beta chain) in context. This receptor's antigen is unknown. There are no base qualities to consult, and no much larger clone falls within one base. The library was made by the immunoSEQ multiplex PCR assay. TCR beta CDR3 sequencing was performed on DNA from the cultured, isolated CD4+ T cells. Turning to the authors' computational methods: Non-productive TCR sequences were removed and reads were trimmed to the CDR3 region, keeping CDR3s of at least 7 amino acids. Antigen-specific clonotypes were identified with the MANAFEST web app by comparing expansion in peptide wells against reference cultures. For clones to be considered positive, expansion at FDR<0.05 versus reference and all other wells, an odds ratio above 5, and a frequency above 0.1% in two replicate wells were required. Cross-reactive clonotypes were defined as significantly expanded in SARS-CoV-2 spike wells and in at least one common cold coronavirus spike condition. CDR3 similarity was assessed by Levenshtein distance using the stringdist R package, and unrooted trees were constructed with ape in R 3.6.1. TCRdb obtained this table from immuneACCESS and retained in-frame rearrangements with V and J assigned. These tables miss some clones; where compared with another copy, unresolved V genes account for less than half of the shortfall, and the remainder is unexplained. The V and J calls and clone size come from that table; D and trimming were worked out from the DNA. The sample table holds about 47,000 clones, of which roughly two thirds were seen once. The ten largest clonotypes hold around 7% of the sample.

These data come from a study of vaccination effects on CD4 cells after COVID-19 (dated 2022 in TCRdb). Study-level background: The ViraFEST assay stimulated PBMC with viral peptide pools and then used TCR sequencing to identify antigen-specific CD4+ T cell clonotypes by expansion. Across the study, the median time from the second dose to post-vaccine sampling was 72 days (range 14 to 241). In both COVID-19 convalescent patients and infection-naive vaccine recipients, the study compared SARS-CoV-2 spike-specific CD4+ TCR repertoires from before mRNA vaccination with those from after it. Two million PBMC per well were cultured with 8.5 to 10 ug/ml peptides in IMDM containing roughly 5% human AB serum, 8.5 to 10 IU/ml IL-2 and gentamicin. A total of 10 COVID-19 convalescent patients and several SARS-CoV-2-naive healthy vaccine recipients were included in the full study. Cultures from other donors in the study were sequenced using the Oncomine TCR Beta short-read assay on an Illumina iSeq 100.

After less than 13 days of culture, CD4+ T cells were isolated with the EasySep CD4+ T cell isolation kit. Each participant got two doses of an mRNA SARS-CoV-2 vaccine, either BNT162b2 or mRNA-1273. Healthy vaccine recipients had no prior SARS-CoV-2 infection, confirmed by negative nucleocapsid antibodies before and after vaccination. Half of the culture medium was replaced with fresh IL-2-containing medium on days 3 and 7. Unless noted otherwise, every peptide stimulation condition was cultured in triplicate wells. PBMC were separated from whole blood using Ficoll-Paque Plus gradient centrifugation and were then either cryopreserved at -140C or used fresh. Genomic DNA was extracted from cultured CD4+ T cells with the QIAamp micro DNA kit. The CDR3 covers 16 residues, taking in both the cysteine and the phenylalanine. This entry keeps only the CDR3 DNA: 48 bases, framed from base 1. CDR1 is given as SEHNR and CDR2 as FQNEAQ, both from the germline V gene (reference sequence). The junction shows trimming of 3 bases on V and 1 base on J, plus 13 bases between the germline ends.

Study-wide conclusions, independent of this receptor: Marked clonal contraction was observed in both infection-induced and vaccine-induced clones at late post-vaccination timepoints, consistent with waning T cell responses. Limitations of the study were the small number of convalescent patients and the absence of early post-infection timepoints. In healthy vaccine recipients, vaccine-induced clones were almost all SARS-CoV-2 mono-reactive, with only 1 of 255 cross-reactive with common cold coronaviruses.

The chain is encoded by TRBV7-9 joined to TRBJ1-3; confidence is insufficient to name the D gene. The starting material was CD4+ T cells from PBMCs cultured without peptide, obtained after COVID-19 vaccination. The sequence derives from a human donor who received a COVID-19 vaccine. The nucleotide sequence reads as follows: TGTGCCAGCAGCTTCCAGGAGCTTTTGTCTGGAAACACCATATATTTT. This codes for CASSFQELLSGNTIYF.